This T cell receptor beta chain is drawn from a study of T cells after posttransplantation cyclophosphamide. Treatment was busulfan-fludarabine conditioning, a marrow graft, and cyclophosphamide on days +3 and +4. The method was immunoSEQ multiplex PCR; TCRdb's version includes in-frame clones alone and lacks a portion of them. The sample has about 10,000 clones; 65% to 85% are singletons. The germline CDR1 and CDR2 sequences are MDHEN and SYDVKM. J gave up 5 bases and V 7 bases, and 20 bases lay outside the gene matches. This CDR3 spans 17 amino acids. The chain has TRBV28 and TRBJ2-7; 7 bases map to TRBD2. This TCR was sampled from a female patient in her forties or fifties who received an allogeneic stem cell transplant from a related donor, was CMV-positive, and had no GVHD. Some T cells could come from the graft donor. Here the sequenced sample was PBMCs, taken after allogeneic stem cell transplant with posttransplant cyclophosphamide. The CDR3 loop reads CASKGSGIQMRVDEQYF. The CDR3 DNA follows: TGTGCCAGCAAAGGGAGCGGGATCCAGATGAGAGTGGACGAGCAGTACTTC.